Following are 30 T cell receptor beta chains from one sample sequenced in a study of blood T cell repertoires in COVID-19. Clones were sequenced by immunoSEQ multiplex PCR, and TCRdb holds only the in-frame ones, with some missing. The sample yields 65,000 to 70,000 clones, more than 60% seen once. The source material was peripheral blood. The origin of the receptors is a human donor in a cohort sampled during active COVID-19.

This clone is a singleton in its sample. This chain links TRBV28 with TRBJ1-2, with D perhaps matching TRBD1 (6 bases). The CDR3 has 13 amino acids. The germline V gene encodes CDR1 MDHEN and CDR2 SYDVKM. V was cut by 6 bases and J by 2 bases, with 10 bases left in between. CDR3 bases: TGTGCCAGCAGATCCACAGGGAACTATGGCTACACCTTC. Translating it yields CASRSTGNYGYTF.

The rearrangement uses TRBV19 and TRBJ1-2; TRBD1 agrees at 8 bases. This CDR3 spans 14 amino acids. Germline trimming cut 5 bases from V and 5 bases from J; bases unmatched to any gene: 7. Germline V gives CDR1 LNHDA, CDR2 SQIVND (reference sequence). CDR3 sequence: CASSLRTGWYGYTF. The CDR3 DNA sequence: TGTGCCAGTAGTCTCCGGACAGGGTGGTATGGCTACACCTTC.

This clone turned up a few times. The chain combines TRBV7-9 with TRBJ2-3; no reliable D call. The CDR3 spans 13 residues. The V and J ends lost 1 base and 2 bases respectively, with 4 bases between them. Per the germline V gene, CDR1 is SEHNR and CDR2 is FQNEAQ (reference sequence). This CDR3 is CASSLVSTDTQYF. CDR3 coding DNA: TGTGCCAGCAGCTTAGTATCCACAGATACGCAGTATTTT.

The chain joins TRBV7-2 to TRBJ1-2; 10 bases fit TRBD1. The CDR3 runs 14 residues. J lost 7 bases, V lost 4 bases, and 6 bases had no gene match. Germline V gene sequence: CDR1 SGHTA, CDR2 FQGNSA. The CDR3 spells CASSSGQGRFGYTF. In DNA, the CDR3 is TGTGCCAGCAGCTCGGGACAGGGGCGCTTTGGCTACACCTTC.

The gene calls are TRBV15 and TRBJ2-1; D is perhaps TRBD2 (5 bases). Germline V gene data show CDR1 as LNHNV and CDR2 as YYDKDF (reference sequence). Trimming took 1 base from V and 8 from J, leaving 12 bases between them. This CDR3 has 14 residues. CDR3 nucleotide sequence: TGTGCCACCAGCAGAGTTATCCGGGGTCATGAGCAGTTCTTC. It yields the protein CATSRVIRGHEQFF. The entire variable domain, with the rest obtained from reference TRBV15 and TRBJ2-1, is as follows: DAMVIQNPRYQVTQFGKPVTLSCSQTLNHNVMYWYQQKSSQAPKLLFHYYDKDFNNEADTPDNFQSRRPNTSFCFLDIRSPGLGDTAMYLCATSRVIRGHEQFFGPGTRLTVL.

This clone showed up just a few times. The CDR3 is CASSVTGRPADGQPQHF. As DNA, the CDR3 is TGTGCCAGTAGTGTAACGGGGAGGCCTGCCGACGGGCAGCCCCAGCATTTT. The rearrangement links TRBV19 to TRBJ1-5; D ambiguous. V shed 5 bases and J shed 7 bases, with 24 bases lying between them. This CDR3 comprises 17 residues. The V gene's germline CDR1 is LNHDA and CDR2 SQIVND (reference sequence).

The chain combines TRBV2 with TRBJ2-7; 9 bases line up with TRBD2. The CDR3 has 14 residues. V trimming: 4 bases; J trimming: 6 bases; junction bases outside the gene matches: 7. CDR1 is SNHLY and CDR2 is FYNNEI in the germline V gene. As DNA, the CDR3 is TGTGCCAGCAGTGTCCCCGCGGGAGGGAGCGAGCAGTACTTC. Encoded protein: CASSVPAGGSEQYF.

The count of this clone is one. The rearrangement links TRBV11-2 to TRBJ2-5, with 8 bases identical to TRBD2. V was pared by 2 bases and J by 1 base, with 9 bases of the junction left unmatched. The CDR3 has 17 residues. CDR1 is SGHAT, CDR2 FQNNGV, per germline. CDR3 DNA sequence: TGTGCCAGCAGCTTATTGATCCGAGCGGGGGCCCAAGAGACCCAGTACTTC. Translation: CASSLLIRAGAQETQYF.

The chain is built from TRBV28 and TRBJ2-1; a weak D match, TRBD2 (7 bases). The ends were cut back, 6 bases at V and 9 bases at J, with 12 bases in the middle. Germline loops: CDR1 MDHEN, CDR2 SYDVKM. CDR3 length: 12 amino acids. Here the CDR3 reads CASRGGPPEQFF. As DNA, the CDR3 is TGTGCCAGCAGGGGGGGGCCCCCTGAGCAGTTCTTC.

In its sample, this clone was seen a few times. The CDR3 sequence: CASRPFNLRDNKETQYF. CDR3 DNA sequence: TGTGCCAGCAGACCATTCAACCTCCGGGACAATAAAGAGACCCAGTACTTC. The V call is TRBV28, the J call TRBJ2-5, with D maybe TRBD1 (6 bases). Trimming removed 6 bases from V and 3 bases from J, with 23 bases in between. CDR3 length equals 17 residues. Germline-derived CDR1 and CDR2 are MDHEN and SYDVKM.

The DNA of the CDR3 is TGTGCCAGCAGCTTACCGAACGGTACCTACGAGCAGTACTTC. This gives the protein CASSLPNGTYEQYF. The V call is TRBV7-9, the J call TRBJ2-7, with D unclear. From germline, CDR1 is SEHNR and CDR2 FQNEAQ (reference sequence). V shed 2 bases and J shed 2 bases, with 10 bases lying between them. The CDR3 length is 14 residues.

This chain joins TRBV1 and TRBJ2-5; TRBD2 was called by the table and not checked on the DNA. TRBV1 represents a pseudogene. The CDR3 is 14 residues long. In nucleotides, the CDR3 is TGCACCAGCAGCCAAGACTGGAGGCAAGAGACCCAGTACTTC. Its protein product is CTSSQDWRQETQYF.

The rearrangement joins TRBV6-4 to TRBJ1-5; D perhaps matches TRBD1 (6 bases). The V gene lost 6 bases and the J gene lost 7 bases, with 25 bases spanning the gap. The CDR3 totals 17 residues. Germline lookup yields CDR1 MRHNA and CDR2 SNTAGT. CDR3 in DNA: TGTGCCAGCAGAGAATCTCGGACAGTCCCAGAGTGGCAGCCCCAGCATTTT. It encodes CASRESRTVPEWQPQHF.

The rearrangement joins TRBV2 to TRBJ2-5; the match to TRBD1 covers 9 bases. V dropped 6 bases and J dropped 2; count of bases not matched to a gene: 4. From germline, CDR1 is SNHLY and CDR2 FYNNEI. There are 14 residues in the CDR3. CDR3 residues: CASSPGQGQETQYF. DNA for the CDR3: TGTGCCAGCAGCCCGGGACAGGGACAAGAGACCCAGTACTTC.

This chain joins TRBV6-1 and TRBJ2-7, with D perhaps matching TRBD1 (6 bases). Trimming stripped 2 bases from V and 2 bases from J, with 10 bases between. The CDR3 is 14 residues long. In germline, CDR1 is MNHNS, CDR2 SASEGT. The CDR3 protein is CASSEWTAAYEQYF. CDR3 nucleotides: TGTGCCAGCAGTGAATGGACAGCGGCCTACGAGCAGTACTTC.

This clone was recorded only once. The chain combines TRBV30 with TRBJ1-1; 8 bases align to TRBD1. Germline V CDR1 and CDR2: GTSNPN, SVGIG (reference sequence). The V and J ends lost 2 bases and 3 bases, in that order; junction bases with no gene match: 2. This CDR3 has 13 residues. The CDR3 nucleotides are TGTGCCTGGAGTACAGGGGGGCACACTGAAGCTTTCTTT. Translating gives CAWSTGGHTEAFF.

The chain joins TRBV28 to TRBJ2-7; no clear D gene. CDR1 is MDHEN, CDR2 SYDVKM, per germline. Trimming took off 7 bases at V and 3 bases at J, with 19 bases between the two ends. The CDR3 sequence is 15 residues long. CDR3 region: CASTPPAGRHYEQYF. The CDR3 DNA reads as TGTGCCAGCACCCCTCCCGCAGGTCGGCACTACGAGCAGTACTTC.

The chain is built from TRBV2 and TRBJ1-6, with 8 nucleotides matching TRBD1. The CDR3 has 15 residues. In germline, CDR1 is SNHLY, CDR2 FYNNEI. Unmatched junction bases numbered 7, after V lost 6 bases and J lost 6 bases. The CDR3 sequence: CASSDLGQGNSPLHF. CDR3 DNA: TGTGCCAGCAGCGACCTCGGACAGGGTAATTCACCCCTCCACTTT.

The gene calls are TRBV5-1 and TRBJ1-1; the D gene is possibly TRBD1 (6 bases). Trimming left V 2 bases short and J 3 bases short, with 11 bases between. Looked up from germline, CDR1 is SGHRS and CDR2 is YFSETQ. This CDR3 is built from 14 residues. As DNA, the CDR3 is TGCGCCAGCAGCTTAGGGGGAATTGACACTGAAGCTTTCTTT. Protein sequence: CASSLGGIDTEAFF.

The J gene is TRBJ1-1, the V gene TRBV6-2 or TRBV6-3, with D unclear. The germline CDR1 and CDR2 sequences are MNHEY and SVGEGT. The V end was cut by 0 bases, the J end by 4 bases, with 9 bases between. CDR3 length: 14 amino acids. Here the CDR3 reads CASSYSTGSTEAFF. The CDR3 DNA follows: TGTGCCAGCAGTTACTCGACTGGCAGCACTGAAGCTTTCTTT.

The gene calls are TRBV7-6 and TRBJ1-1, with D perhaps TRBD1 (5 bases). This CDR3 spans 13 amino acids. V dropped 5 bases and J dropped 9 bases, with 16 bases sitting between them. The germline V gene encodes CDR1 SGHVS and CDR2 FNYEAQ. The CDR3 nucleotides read TGTGCCAGCAGCCTAAATCGGGGGAGTAAAGCTTTCTTT. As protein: CASSLNRGSKAFF.

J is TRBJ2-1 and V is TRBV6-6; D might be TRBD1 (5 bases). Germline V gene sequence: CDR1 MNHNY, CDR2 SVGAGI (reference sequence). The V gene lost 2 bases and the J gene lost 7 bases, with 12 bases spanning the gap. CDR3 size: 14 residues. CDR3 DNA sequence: TGTGCCAGCAGTTACGTAGGTGCAGGGAATGAGCAGTTCTTC. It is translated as CASSYVGAGNEQFF.

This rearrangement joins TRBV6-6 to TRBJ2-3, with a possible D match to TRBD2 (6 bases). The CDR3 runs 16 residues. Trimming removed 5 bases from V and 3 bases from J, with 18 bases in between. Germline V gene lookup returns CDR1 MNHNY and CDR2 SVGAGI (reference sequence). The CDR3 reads CASSGAGLAGTDTQYF. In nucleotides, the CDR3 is TGTGCCAGCAGTGGCGCGGGGCTAGCTGGAACAGATACGCAGTATTTT.

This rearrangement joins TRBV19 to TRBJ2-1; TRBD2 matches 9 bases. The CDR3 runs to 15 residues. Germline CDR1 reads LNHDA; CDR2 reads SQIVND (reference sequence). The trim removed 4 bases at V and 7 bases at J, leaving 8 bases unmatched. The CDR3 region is CASSSPGLARNEQFF. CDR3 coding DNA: TGTGCCAGTAGTAGTCCGGGACTAGCAAGAAATGAGCAGTTCTTC.

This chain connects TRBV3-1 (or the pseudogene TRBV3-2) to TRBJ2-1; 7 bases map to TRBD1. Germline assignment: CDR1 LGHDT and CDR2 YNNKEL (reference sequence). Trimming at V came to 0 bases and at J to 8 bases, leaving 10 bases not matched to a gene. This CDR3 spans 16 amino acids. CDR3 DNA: TGTGCCAGCAGCCAAGAAGCCGACAGGGTCGGGGATGAGCAGTTCTTC. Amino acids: CASSQEADRVGDEQFF.

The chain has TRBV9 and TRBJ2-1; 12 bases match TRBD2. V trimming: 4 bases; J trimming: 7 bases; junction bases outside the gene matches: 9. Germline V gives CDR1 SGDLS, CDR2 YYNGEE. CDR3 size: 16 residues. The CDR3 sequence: CASSFSLAGGMNEQFF. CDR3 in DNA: TGTGCCAGCAGCTTCTCACTAGCGGGGGGAATGAATGAGCAGTTCTTC. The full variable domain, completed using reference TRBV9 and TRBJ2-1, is DSGVTQTPKHLITATGQRVTLRCSPRSGDLSVYWYQQSLDQGLQFLIQYYNGEERAKGNILERFSAQQFPDLHSELNLSSLELGDSALYFCASSFSLAGGMNEQFFGPGTRLTVL.

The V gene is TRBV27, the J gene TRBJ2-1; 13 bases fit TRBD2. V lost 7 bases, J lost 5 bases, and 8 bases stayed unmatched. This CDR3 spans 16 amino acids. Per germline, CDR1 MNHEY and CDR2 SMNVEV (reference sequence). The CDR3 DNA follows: TGTGCCAGCAATCCAACCGGGACTAGCGGGAACAATGAGCAGTTCTTC. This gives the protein CASNPTGTSGNNEQFF.

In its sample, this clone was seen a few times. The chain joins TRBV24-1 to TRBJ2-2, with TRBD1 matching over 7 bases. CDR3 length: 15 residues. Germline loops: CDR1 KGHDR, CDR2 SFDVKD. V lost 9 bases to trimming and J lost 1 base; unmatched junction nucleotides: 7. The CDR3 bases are TGTGCCACCCAAAATAACAGGGGGAACACCGGGGAGCTGTTTTTT. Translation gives CATQNNRGNTGELFF.

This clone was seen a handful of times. CDR3 bases: TGCGCCAGCAGCTCAGGACTCGGAGGTTGGTACACTGAAGCTTTCTTT. Translated, it gives CASSSGLGGWYTEAFF. The chain recombines TRBV5-1 with TRBJ1-1, with D unclear. V shed 3 bases and J shed 3 bases, with 18 bases lying between them. The germline V gene has CDR1 SGHRS and CDR2 YFSETQ. This CDR3 comprises 16 residues.

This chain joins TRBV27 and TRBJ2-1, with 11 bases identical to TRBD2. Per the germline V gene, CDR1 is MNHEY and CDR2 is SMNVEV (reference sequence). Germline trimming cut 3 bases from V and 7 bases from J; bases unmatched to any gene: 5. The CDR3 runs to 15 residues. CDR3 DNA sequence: TGTGCCAGCAGTTTGGCCCTAGCGGGAGGTAATGAGCAGTTCTTC. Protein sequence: CASSLALAGGNEQFF.